The rows below give T cell receptor beta chains drawn from one sample of a study of blood T cell repertoires in COVID-19. The data were produced by immunoSEQ multiplex PCR, yet TCRdb's version contains in-frame clones alone and is incomplete. The sample gives about 220,000 clones, around four fifths of which show up once; approximately 5.2% is in the top ten. Sequencing was done on a sample of peripheral blood. These receptors all come from a woman aged 70-85 years with COVID-19, enrolled during active disease. Each CDR3 is given with its conserved first and last residue. D genes are given only for firm matches. Size tells how often a clone was seen (once, few, many) or the class of an expanded clone, and some rows leave it out.

V	size	D	J	DNA	CDR3
TRBV19	.	.	TRBJ1-5	TGTGCCAGTACCCCTACCCCCGCATATAGCAATCAGCCCCAGCATTTT	CASTPTPAYSNQPQHF
TRBV18	.	TRBD2	TRBJ2-4	TGTGCCAGCTCACCTCTAGCGGGAGGTCGGGCCAAAAACATTCAGTACTTC	CASSPLAGGRAKNIQYF
TRBV6-5	.	TRBD1	TRBJ2-7	TGTGCCAGCGCTGCGGACAGGGGGCCTTCCTACGAGCAGTACTTC	CASAADRGPSYEQYF
TRBV18	.	TRBD1	TRBJ1-1	TGTGCCAGCTCTGCGGGACAGGGGGTCACTGAAGCTTTCTTT	CASSAGQGVTEAFF
TRBV18	.	.	TRBJ1-4	TGTGCCAGCTCAACAGGGTCCCCAAATGAAAAACTGTTTTTT	CASSTGSPNEKLFF
TRBV28	.	TRBD2	TRBJ2-7	TGTGCCACCTCGAATAGCGGGTACCCCTACGAGCAGTACTTC	CATSNSGYPYEQYF
TRBV3-1/TRBV3-2	.	TRBD2	TRBJ2-7	TGTGCCAGCAGCCGTGGACTAGCGGGAGGACGCGAGCAGTACTTC	CASSRGLAGGREQYF
TRBV18	.	.	TRBJ1-1	TGTGCCAGCTCACCACCAGGGGGATCAGGTACTGAAGCTTTCTTT	CASSPPGGSGTEAFF
TRBV5-6	.	TRBD2	TRBJ2-5	TGTGCCAGCAGCTTGTCTAGGCTAGCGGCCGTGGGGACCCAGTACTTC	CASSLSRLAAVGTQYF
TRBV7-9	.	.	TRBJ1-1	TGTGCCAGCAGCTTAGGACAGGAGGACACTGAAGCTTTCTTT	CASSLGQEDTEAFF
TRBV4-2	.	.	TRBJ1-5	TGTGCCAGCAGCCAAGATTACAATCAGCCCCAGCATTTT	CASSQDYNQPQHF
TRBV19	few	.	TRBJ2-7	TGTGCCAGTAGTGGCCGCGAAGGCCCAGGCTACGAGCAGTACTTC	CASSGREGPGYEQYF
TRBV5-1	.	.	TRBJ2-7	TGCGCCAGCAGCTGGGGGCCCGGCACTCACCGGGAGCAGTACTTC	CASSWGPGTHREQYF
TRBV15	.	.	TRBJ2-1	TGTGCCACCAGCAGACTCCAGGGATCCTACAATGAGCAGTTCTTC	CATSRLQGSYNEQFF
TRBV6-1	.	TRBD1	TRBJ1-3	TGTGCCAGCAGTGGGACAGGGCCGCGAGGTGGAAACACCATATATTTT	CASSGTGPRGGNTIYF
TRBV5-1	.	TRBD1	TRBJ2-7	TGCGCCAGCAGCACGGGACAGGGGGCGTGGGAGCAGTACTTC	CASSTGQGAWEQYF
TRBV10-3	.	TRBD1	TRBJ1-4	TGTGCCATCAGCCCGACAGGGGGTAATGAAAAACTGTTTTTT	CAISPTGGNEKLFF
TRBV5-1	.	.	TRBJ2-2	TGCGCCAGCAGCCCCTGGTTGAGGACGAACACCGGGGAGCTGTTTTTT	CASSPWLRTNTGELFF
TRBV28	.	TRBD1	TRBJ2-7	TGTGCCAGTTATACAGGGGGCGGCGAGCAGTACTTC	CASYTGGGEQYF
TRBV27	few	.	TRBJ2-7	TGTGCCAGCAGTTTGGACTCGGTGGGTCGATACGAGCAGTACTTC	CASSLDSVGRYEQYF
TRBV30	.	.	TRBJ1-5	TGTGCCTGGACGCCCCGGGATGTCGGGAAACGTTATCAGCCCCAGCATTTT	CAWTPRDVGKRYQPQHF
TRBV3-1/TRBV3-2	once	TRBD1	TRBJ1-4	TGTGCCAGCAGCCGACAGGGAACTAATGAAAAACTGTTTTTT	CASSRQGTNEKLFF
TRBV3-1/TRBV3-2	few	TRBD2	TRBJ2-7	TGTGCCACCGGCGCTAGCGGGAGGTCGACCTACGAGCAGTACTTC	CATGASGRSTYEQYF
TRBV5-5	few	.	TRBJ2-7	TGTGCCAGCAGCTTTGATGGTCTATGGGCTGACGAGCAGTACTTC	CASSFDGLWADEQYF
TRBV4-3	.	.	TRBJ1-2	TGCGCCAGCAGCCTCGGAGTTACATCGGCTAACTATGGCTACACCTTC	CASSLGVTSANYGYTF
TRBV18	.	TRBD1	TRBJ2-4	TGTGCCAGCTCACCACAGGCTAGGACAGGAAACATTCAGTACTTC	CASSPQARTGNIQYF
TRBV30	.	.	TRBJ1-3	TGTGCCTGGAGTCAGACAACTGGAAACACCATATATTTT	CAWSQTTGNTIYF
TRBV7-9	.	.	TRBJ1-1	TGTGCCAGCAGCGACACGACATTTATAAACACTGAAGCTTTCTTT	CASSDTTFINTEAFF
TRBV29-1	.	.	TRBJ1-5	TGCAGCGTCAGCCGGGACACCAATCAGCCCCAGCATTTT	CSVSRDTNQPQHF
TRBV4-2	.	TRBD2	TRBJ2-3	TGTGCCAGCAGCCAAGCTGCGGGGGGGGACGGCACAGATACGCAGTATTTT	CASSQAAGGDGTDTQYF
TRBV29-1	once	.	TRBJ1-5	TGCAGCGTTGCAGGGGCCGGGAGCAATCAGCCCCAGCATTTT	CSVAGAGSNQPQHF